This T cell receptor (beta chain) was sequenced during a study of blood T cell repertoires in COVID-19. The CDR3 runs to 13 residues. Trimming cost V 4 bases and J 5 bases; bases outside gene matches: 0. Germline V gene data show CDR1 as KGHSH and CDR2 as LQKENI. In the original workflow: Nucleated cell counts were estimated from reference gene primer amplification. Method: immunoSEQ multiplex PCR; TCRdb's copy keeps in-frame clones and lacks some. The V and J calls and the clone size are those of that table, but D and trimming were determined from the DNA. This table holds approximately 320,000 clones, about 90% found once.

The material sequenced was peripheral blood. This chain uses TRBV18 with TRBJ1-4, with 8 nucleotides matching TRBD1. This clonotype originated in a woman aged 30 to 39 with COVID-19, enrolled during active disease. CDR3 DNA: TGTGCCAGCTCACGGGACAGGAATGAAAAACTGTTTTTT. This sequence encodes CASSRDRNEKLFF.